These 11 T cell receptor beta chains share one sample of origin, sequenced in a study of early T cells in non-severe SARS-CoV-2 infection. TCRdb reprocessed the 5' RACE reads via MiXCR and lists one record per CDR3 protein. The data hold tens of thousands of distinct CDR3 sequences, with 3% to 5% observed a single time. Material for sequencing was whole blood. All receptors come from an adult who was a healthcare worker with PCR-confirmed SARS-CoV-2 infection or an uninfected control (not recorded which).

This clonotype occurred many times. The chain combines TRBV5-1 with TRBJ2-7; D unclear. The CDR3 loop spans 16 amino acids. The germline V gene has CDR1 SGHRS and CDR2 YFSETQ. Trimming pared 1 base from V and 2 bases from J, leaving 16 bases between. CDR3 protein: CASSLTRSARTYEQYF. CDR3 in DNA: TGCGCCAGCAGCTTGACGCGCTCCGCCCGGACCTACGAGCAGTACTTC.

This clonotype was detected many times. The genes are TRBV9 and TRBJ2-7; TRBD1 agrees at 7 bases. Germline V gene lookup returns CDR1 SGDLS and CDR2 YYNGEE. V lost 0 bases and J lost 2; bases outside the gene matches: 2. This CDR3 is 14 amino acids long. CDR3 nucleotides: TGTGCCAGCAGCGTAGGGACAGGAACCTACGAGCAGTACTTC. It yields the protein CASSVGTGTYEQYF.

At least ten counts were recorded for this clonotype. V is TRBV19 and J is TRBJ2-1, with a weak D call TRBD2 (6 bases). Germline values: CDR1 LNHDA, CDR2 SQIVND (reference sequence). There are 14 residues in the CDR3. Trimming pared 5 bases from V and 0 bases from J, leaving 8 bases between. The CDR3 DNA sequence: TGTGCCAGTAGTCGGGAGAGCTCCTACAATGAGCAGTTCTTC. Translated, it gives CASSRESSYNEQFF.

Ten or more counts support this clonotype. This chain joins TRBV18 and TRBJ2-5; D is possibly TRBD2 (6 bases). CDR1 is KGHSH and CDR2 is LQKENI in the germline V gene. The CDR3 length is 15 residues. The ends were cut back, 4 bases at V and 4 bases at J, with 16 bases in the middle. The CDR3 protein is CASSLPGPGGETQYF. Here the CDR3 DNA reads TGTGCCAGCTCACTTCCGGGTCCCGGGGGAGAGACCCAGTACTTC.

This clonotype was seen at least ten times. The CDR3 DNA reads as TGTGCCACCCGGGACAGGGGGAGTCCAGAGCAGTTCTTC. Translating gives CATRDRGSPEQFF. The gene calls are TRBV24-1 and TRBJ2-1; 11 positions agree with TRBD1. Per germline, CDR1 KGHDR and CDR2 SFDVKD. The CDR3 totals 13 residues. Trimming took 9 bases from V and 10 from J; bases not matched to a gene: 7.

This clonotype was counted at least ten times. The chain recombines TRBV29-1 with TRBJ2-7, with D perhaps matching TRBD1 (5 bases). CDR1 and CDR2 from the germline V gene are SQVTM and ANQGSEA. Trimming removed 0 bases at V and 4 bases at J, with 7 bases between. The CDR3 contains 12 residues. The CDR3 coding sequence is TGCAGCGTTGAAGAGGCAGGGTACGAGCAGTACTTC. Translation gives CSVEEAGYEQYF.

This clonotype was seen only a few times. The chain is built from TRBV11-3 and TRBJ2-5, with 9 bases that match TRBD1. The CDR3 consists of 15 residues. CDR1 and CDR2 (germline): SGHNT, YENEEA. V lost 4 bases to trimming and J lost 3 bases; unmatched junction nucleotides: 6. DNA of the CDR3: TGTGCCAGCAGCTCAAGGACAGGGGAAAAAGAGACCCAGTACTTC. Its protein product is CASSSRTGEKETQYF. Looking up the rest from reference TRBV11-3 and TRBJ2-5 gives the full variable domain: EAGVVQSPRYKIIEKKQPVAFWCNPISGHNTLYWYLQNLGQGPELLIRYENEEAVDDSQLPKDRFSAERLKGVDSTLKIQPAELGDSAVYLCASSSRTGEKETQYFGPGTRLLVL.

CDR3 sequence reads: CSVWGSYYNEQFF. CDR3 DNA sequence: TGCAGCGTTTGGGGGAGCTACTACAATGAGCAGTTCTTC. J is TRBJ2-1 and V is TRBV29-1; D possibly uses TRBD1 or TRBD2 (5 bases each). The CDR3 sequence is 13 residues long. V lost 5 bases and J lost 3, with 11 bases in between. Germline CDR1 and CDR2: SQVTM and ANQGSEA.

The rearrangement uses TRBV11-3 and TRBJ2-1; no definite D call. There are 15 residues in the CDR3. The germline gives CDR1 SGHNT, CDR2 YENEEA. Between the trimmed V and J ends, which lost 1 base and 7 bases, there was a span of 14 bases. The DNA of the CDR3 is TGTGCCAGCAGCTTAGGTTCCATGAAGGGAAATGAGCAGTTCTTC. Protein product: CASSLGSMKGNEQFF.

This clonotype counts as medium-sized. This chain joins TRBV6-4 and TRBJ2-3; 12 bases match TRBD2. The germline CDR1 and CDR2 sequences are MRHNA and SNTAGT. V was pared by 4 bases and J by 4 bases, with 0 bases of the junction left unmatched. The CDR3 spans 14 residues. The CDR3 spells CASSGLAGADTQYF. The CDR3 DNA is TGTGCCAGCAGTGGACTAGCGGGGGCAGATACGCAGTATTTT.

This clonotype has a count of ten or more. This chain uses TRBV14 with TRBJ2-1; D uncertain. Per the germline V gene, CDR1 is SGHDN and CDR2 is FVKESK. V was shortened by 4 bases and J by 2 bases, with 15 bases between the two germline ends. CDR3 length equals 16 residues. The CDR3, as DNA: TGTGCCAGCAGCCCCACCGAGCGTCCGCCCTACAATGAGCAGTTCTTC. Its protein is CASSPTERPPYNEQFF.